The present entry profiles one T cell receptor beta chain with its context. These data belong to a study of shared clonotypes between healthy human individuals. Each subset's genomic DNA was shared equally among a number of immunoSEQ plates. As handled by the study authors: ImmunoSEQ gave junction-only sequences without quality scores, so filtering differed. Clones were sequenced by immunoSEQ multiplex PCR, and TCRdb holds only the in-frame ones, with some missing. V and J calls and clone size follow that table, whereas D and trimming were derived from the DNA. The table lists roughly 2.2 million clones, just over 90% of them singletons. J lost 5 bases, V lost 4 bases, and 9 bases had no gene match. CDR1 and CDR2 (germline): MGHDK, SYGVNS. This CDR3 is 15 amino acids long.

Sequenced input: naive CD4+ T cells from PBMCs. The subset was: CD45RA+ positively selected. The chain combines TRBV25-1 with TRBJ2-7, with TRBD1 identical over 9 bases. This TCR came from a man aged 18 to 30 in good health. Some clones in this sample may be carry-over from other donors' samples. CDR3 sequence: CASSVYGTGRNEQYF. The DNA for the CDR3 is TGTGCCAGCAGTGTGTACGGGACAGGGAGGAACGAGCAGTACTTC.